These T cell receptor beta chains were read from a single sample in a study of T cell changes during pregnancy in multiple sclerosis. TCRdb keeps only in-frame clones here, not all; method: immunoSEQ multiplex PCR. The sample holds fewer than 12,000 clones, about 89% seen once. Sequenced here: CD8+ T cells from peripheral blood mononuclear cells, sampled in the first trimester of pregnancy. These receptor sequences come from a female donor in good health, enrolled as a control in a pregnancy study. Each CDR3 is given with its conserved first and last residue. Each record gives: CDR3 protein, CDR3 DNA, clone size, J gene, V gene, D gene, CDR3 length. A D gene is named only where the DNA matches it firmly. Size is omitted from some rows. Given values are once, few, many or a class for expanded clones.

CASSPDGGGNSPLHF	TGTGCCAGCAGCCCAGACGGGGGGGGTAATTCACCCCTCCACTTT	-	TRBJ1-6	TRBV9	-	15
CASSLGRAKGYTF	TGCGCCAGCAGTCTGGGCAGGGCGAAAGGCTACACCTTC	few	TRBJ1-2	TRBV23-1	-	13
CASRPIGGNTEAFF	TGTGCCAGCAGACCGATAGGGGGAAACACTGAAGCTTTCTTT	-	TRBJ1-1	TRBV6-5	-	14
CASNYGQQAFF	TGTGCCAGCAACTATGGACAGCAAGCTTTCTTT	-	TRBJ1-1	TRBV27	-	11
CASSESDSRNQPQHF	TGTGCCAGCAGTGAGTCCGACAGCAGGAATCAGCCCCAGCATTTT	-	TRBJ1-5	TRBV2	-	15
CASSPKAGAGNTIYF	TGTGCCAGCAGCCCGAAGGCGGGAGCTGGAAACACCATATATTTT	-	TRBJ1-3	TRBV7-2	-	15
CASSLGRSGTGGGYTF	TGCGCCAGCAGCTTGGGACGCTCCGGGACAGGGGGGGGCTACACCTTC	-	TRBJ1-2	TRBV5-1	TRBD1	16
CASSSQGAGVYGYTF	TGTGCCAGCAGTTCGCAGGGGGCGGGAGTCTATGGCTACACCTTC	-	TRBJ1-2	TRBV14	TRBD1	15
CASSFTGGAGGYTF	TGTGCCAGCAGCTTTACAGGGGGCGCAGGTGGCTACACCTTC	-	TRBJ1-2	TRBV7-3	TRBD1	14
CASSSGIAGAMSQETQYF	TGTGCTAGCAGCTCTGGCATAGCGGGGGCGATGAGCCAAGAGACCCAGTACTTC	-	TRBJ2-5	TRBV7-7	TRBD2	18
CASSTDRRHSNQPQHF	TGTGCCAGCAGCACAGACAGAAGACATAGCAATCAGCCCCAGCATTTT	-	TRBJ1-5	TRBV5-8	-	16
CASSEGGAGTGELFF	TGTGCCAGCAGTGAAGGCGGGGCTGGCACCGGGGAGCTGTTTTTT	-	TRBJ2-2	TRBV2	-	15
CASSLDWLLRVGEQYF	TGTGCCAGCAGCTTAGATTGGCTTCTCAGGGTTGGCGAGCAGTACTTC	-	TRBJ2-7	TRBV7-9	-	16
CASSYSGGANEQFF	TGTGCCAGCAGTTATAGCGGGGGGGCGAATGAGCAGTTCTTC	-	TRBJ2-1	TRBV7-3	TRBD2	14
CASSLVGGGRTDTQYF	TGTGCCAGCAGCTTGGTCGGCGGGGGGCGCACAGATACGCAGTATTTT	-	TRBJ2-3	TRBV5-6	TRBD2	16
CASSAYLVGYTF	TGTGCCAGCAGCGCCTACTTGGTGGGCTACACCTTC	-	TRBJ1-2	TRBV7-3	-	12
CASSYGQGGNQPQHF	TGTGCCAGCAGTTATGGACAGGGTGGCAATCAGCCCCAGCATTTT	few	TRBJ1-5	TRBV6-5	TRBD1	15
CASSFYTGGLSLEAFF	TGTGCCAGCAGTTTTTACACAGGGGGCCTATCCCTTGAAGCTTTCTTT	-	TRBJ1-1	TRBV28	TRBD1	16
CSVGGDSPSNYGYTF	TGCAGCGTTGGGGGCGACAGCCCTTCTAACTATGGCTACACCTTC	once	TRBJ1-2	TRBV29-1	-	15
CASRGSSYNEQFF	TGTGCCAGTCGGGGAAGCTCCTACAATGAGCAGTTCTTC	-	TRBJ2-1	TRBV11-2	-	13
CASSEYGDGQFF	TGTGCCAGCAGTGAATACGGAGACGGGCAGTTCTTC	-	TRBJ2-1	TRBV25-1	-	12
CASSYSSDKLNTEAFF	TGTGCCAGCAGTTATTCCTCGGACAAGTTGAACACTGAAGCTTTCTTT	-	TRBJ1-1	TRBV6-5	-	16
CASSPGQTNTEAFF	TGTGCCAGCAGCCCCGGACAGACGAACACTGAAGCTTTCTTT	-	TRBJ1-1	TRBV27	-	14
CASSPQNTGELFF	TGTGCCAGCAGTCCACAGAACACCGGGGAGCTGTTTTTT	-	TRBJ2-2	TRBV27	-	13
CASSPHEGAGTDTQYF	TGTGCCAGCAGCCCTCATGAGGGGGCCGGCACAGATACGCAGTATTTT	-	TRBJ2-3	TRBV4-2	TRBD1	16
CSVKPDRRGTEAFF	TGCAGCGTCAAACCGGACAGGCGGGGCACTGAAGCTTTCTTT	-	TRBJ1-1	TRBV29-1	TRBD1	14
CASSSRLGTGWETQYF	TGTGCCAGCAGCTCCCGGTTGGGGACAGGGTGGGAGACCCAGTACTTC	-	TRBJ2-5	TRBV7-2	TRBD1	16
CASSQDPGGNTEAFF	TGCGCCAGCAGCCAAGACCCGGGAGGGAACACTGAAGCTTTCTTT	once	TRBJ1-1	TRBV4-3	-	15
CASSSYRPDRNYEQYF	TGTGCCAGCAGTTCCTACCGACCGGACAGAAACTACGAGCAGTACTTC	-	TRBJ2-7	TRBV27	-	16
CSGGDNEQFF	TGCAGCGGGGGAGACAATGAGCAGTTCTTC	-	TRBJ2-1	TRBV29-1	-	10
CASSHRTDSYTEAFF	TGTGCCAGCAGTCATCGGACAGACTCATACACTGAAGCTTTCTTT	-	TRBJ1-1	TRBV27	-	15
CASSSPGGGYEQYF	TGCGCCAGCAGCTCCCCGGGGGGCGGCTACGAGCAGTACTTC	-	TRBJ2-7	TRBV5-1	-	14
CASSSGLTYEQYF	TGTGCCAGTTCCAGCGGGTTAACCTACGAGCAGTACTTC	-	TRBJ2-7	TRBV19	-	13
CASSNRDRGYEQYF	TGTGCCAGCAGTAACCGGGACAGGGGCTACGAGCAGTACTTC	-	TRBJ2-7	TRBV6-5	TRBD1	14
CASSYTLRDSPLHF	TGTGCCAGCAGTTATACCTTGAGGGATTCACCCCTCCACTTT	-	TRBJ1-6	TRBV6-5	-	14
CASSEDLQTSTDTQYF	TGCGCCAGCAGCGAAGATCTCCAAACTAGCACAGATACGCAGTATTTT	-	TRBJ2-3	TRBV5-1	-	16
CASRGAEAFF	TGTGCCAGCAGGGGAGCTGAAGCTTTCTTT	-	TRBJ1-1	TRBV2	-	10
CASRQDSSLGPLHF	TGTGCCAGCAGGCAGGACAGCTCCTTGGGACCCCTCCACTTT	-	TRBJ1-6	TRBV6-6	-	14
CASSSTFEAFF	TGCGCCAGCAGCTCTACCTTTGAAGCTTTCTTT	-	TRBJ1-1	TRBV5-1	-	11
CASSLSRDSFNYGYTF	TGTGCCAGCAGCTTATCCCGGGACAGCTTTAACTATGGCTACACCTTC	medium-sized	TRBJ1-2	TRBV7-9	TRBD1	16
CASSPGQTYEQYF	TGTGCCAGCAGCCCGGGACAAACCTACGAGCAGTACTTC	-	TRBJ2-7	TRBV27	-	13
CASSFVSGGYNEQFF	TGTGCCAGTAGTTTTGTTAGCGGAGGATACAATGAGCAGTTCTTC	-	TRBJ2-1	TRBV19	-	15
CASSVASGGSGELFF	TGTGCCAGCAGCGTAGCTAGCGGGGGGTCCGGGGAGCTGTTTTTT	-	TRBJ2-2	TRBV9	TRBD2	15
CASSQRGQYQETQYF	TGTGCCAGCAGCCAAAGGGGACAGTACCAAGAGACCCAGTACTTC	-	TRBJ2-5	TRBV14	TRBD1	15
CASSGGDTYSGANVLTF	TGTGCCAGCAGCGGGGGGGACACGTACTCTGGGGCCAACGTCCTGACTTTC	-	TRBJ2-6	TRBV6-4	TRBD2	17
CASSLSLGEGTEAFF	TGTGCCAGCAGCTTAAGTTTGGGGGAGGGAACTGAAGCTTTCTTT	-	TRBJ1-1	TRBV7-3	-	15
CASSSLQGPSYEQYF	TGCGCCAGCAGTTCGCTACAGGGCCCCTCCTACGAGCAGTACTTC	-	TRBJ2-7	TRBV10-1	-	15
CASSLGRGTEPQHF	TGTGCCAGCAGCTTAGGGCGGGGGACGGAGCCCCAGCATTTT	-	TRBJ1-5	TRBV7-6	-	14
CASSLGRGLAIGELFF	TGTGCCAGCAGCCTAGGGAGGGGACTAGCAATCGGGGAGCTGTTTTTT	-	TRBJ2-2	TRBV7-8	TRBD2	16
CASSDGTSGGAADTQYF	TGTGCCAGCAGTGACGGGACTAGCGGGGGGGCCGCAGATACGCAGTATTTT	-	TRBJ2-3	TRBV6-4	TRBD2	17
CASSSGQGGRSDGYTF	TGCGCCAGCAGCTCCGGACAGGGGGGCCGATCGGATGGCTACACCTTC	-	TRBJ1-2	TRBV5-1	TRBD1	16
CASSSGESYGYTF	TGTGCCAGCAGTTCGGGGGAAAGCTATGGCTACACCTTC	-	TRBJ1-2	TRBV6-1	-	13
CASRQRTGENTEAFF	TGTGCCAGCAGACAACGGACAGGGGAGAACACTGAAGCTTTCTTT	-	TRBJ1-1	TRBV4-2	TRBD1	15
CASSGSLAGGPDTQYF	TGTGCCAGCAGTGGATCCCTAGCGGGGGGGCCGGATACGCAGTATTTT	-	TRBJ2-3	TRBV6-4	TRBD2	16
CASSFADRGDGYTF	TGTGCCAGCAGCTTCGCTGACAGGGGAGATGGCTACACCTTC	-	TRBJ1-2	TRBV5-4	TRBD1	14
CASSPRLAGGTGANVLTF	TGCGCCAGCAGCCCAAGACTAGCGGGGGGGACGGGAGCCAACGTCCTGACTTTC	-	TRBJ2-6	TRBV5-1	TRBD2	18
CASSLIDGGYSTDTQYF	TGTGCCAGCAGCTTGATCGACGGCGGGTATAGCACAGATACGCAGTATTTT	-	TRBJ2-3	TRBV7-9	-	17
CASSLSGVSYNEQFF	TGTGCCAGCAGCTTAAGCGGGGTCTCCTACAATGAGCAGTTCTTC	-	TRBJ2-1	TRBV7-6	TRBD2	15
CASSQQDNQRGAYEQYF	TGCGCCAGCAGCCAACAAGATAACCAGCGGGGAGCCTACGAGCAGTACTTC	-	TRBJ2-7	TRBV4-1	TRBD2	17
CASRPPDTVNTEAFF	TGTGCCAGCAGACCTCCCGACACAGTGAACACTGAAGCTTTCTTT	-	TRBJ1-1	TRBV27	-	15